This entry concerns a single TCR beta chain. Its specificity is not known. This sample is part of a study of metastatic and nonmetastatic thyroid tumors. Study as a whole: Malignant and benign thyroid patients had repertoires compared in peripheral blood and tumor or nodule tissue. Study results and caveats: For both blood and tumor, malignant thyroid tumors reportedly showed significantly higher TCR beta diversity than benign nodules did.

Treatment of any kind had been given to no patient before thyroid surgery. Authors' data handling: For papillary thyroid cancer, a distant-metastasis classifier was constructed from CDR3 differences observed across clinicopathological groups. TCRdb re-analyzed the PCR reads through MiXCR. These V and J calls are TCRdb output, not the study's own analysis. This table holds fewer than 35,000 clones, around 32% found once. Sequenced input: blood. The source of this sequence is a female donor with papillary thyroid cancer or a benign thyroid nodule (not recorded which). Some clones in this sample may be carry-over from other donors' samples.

CDR3: CSAKTGEASQPQHF. As DNA, the CDR3 is TGCAGTGCTAAGACAGGCGAGGCCAGTCAGCCCCAGCATTTT. The rearrangement links TRBV20-1 to TRBJ1-5; TRBD1 is a possible D gene (6 bases). V was clipped by 4 bases and J by 6 bases, with 16 bases between them. CDR1 and CDR2 from the germline V gene are DFQATT and SNEGSKA (reference sequence). This CDR3 is 14 amino acids long.